Listed here are 24 T cell receptor beta chains from one sample, sequenced in a study of T cell responses to AZD1222 COVID-19 vaccine. Profiled with immunoSEQ multiplex PCR; TCRdb holds only in-frame clones, not every one. The table shows 90,000 to 140,000 clones, with approximately 87% occurring only once. The specimen comprised peripheral blood, sampled on day 0 of AZD1222 vaccination. These receptors were obtained from an adult in good health.

This clone occurred once. The chain is built from TRBV4-2 and TRBJ1-2; D not resolved. The CDR3 consists of 16 residues. Per the germline V gene, CDR1 is LGHNA and CDR2 is YNFKEQ. V shed 0 bases and J shed 6 bases, with 17 bases lying between them. The chain's CDR3 is CASSQDLAGGKHGYTF. The CDR3 DNA sequence: TGTGCCAGCAGCCAAGATTTAGCAGGAGGGAAGCATGGCTACACCTTC.

This clone was observed a single time. Here the CDR3 reads CASSLVSPTGELFF. The CDR3 nucleotides read TGCGCCAGCAGCTTGGTCTCCCCCACCGGGGAGCTGTTTTTT. The chain employs TRBV5-1 and TRBJ2-2; unclear D gene. CDR3 length equals 14 residues. Germline values: CDR1 SGHRS, CDR2 YFSETQ. V shed 0 bases and J shed 4 bases, with 7 bases lying between them.

The chain joins TRBV3-1 (or the pseudogene TRBV3-2) to TRBJ1-3, with D perhaps matching TRBD1 (6 bases). Germline V CDR1 and CDR2: LGHDT, YNNKEL (reference sequence). The CDR3 is made up of 14 amino acids. V lost 4 bases to trimming and J lost 2 bases, with 9 bases between them. The CDR3 is CASSPGGPGNTIYF. CDR3 nucleotides: TGTGCCAGCAGCCCCGGGGGGCCTGGAAACACCATATATTTT.

This clone is a singleton in its sample. This chain uses TRBV2 with TRBJ1-2, with no clear D. The length of the CDR3 is 14 residues. Trimming took off 7 bases at V and 3 bases at J, with 15 bases between the two ends. Per germline, CDR1 SNHLY and CDR2 FYNNEI. The CDR3: CASTLQAADYGYTF. CDR3 nucleotides: TGTGCCAGCACTCTTCAGGCCGCAGACTATGGCTACACCTTC. The whole variable domain, filled in from reference TRBV2 and TRBJ1-2, reads EPEVTQTPSHQVTQMGQEVILRCVPISNHLYFYWYRQILGQKVEFLVSFYNNEISEKSEIFDDQFSVERPDGSNFTLKIRSTKLEDSAMYFCASTLQAADYGYTFGSGTRLTVV.

The CDR3 DNA reads TGTGCCAGCAGCAGTGGGCCTAGCGCCACAGATACGCAGTATTTT. This sequence encodes CASSSGPSATDTQYF. The gene calls are TRBV5-4 and TRBJ2-3; possibly TRBD2 for D (6 bases). Trimming took off 4 bases at V and 2 bases at J, with 14 bases between the two ends. The germline V gene encodes CDR1 SGHNT and CDR2 YYREEE (reference sequence). The CDR3 totals 15 residues. Full variable domain (outside the CDR3, taken from reference TRBV5-4 and TRBJ2-3): ETGVTQSPTHLIKTRGQQVTLRCSSQSGHNTVSWYQQALGQGPQFIFQYYREEENGRGNFPPRFSGLQFPNYSSELNVNALELDDSALYLCASSSGPSATDTQYFGPGTRLTVL.

The chain is built from TRBV6-5 and TRBJ1-1; tentative D call: TRBD1 (5 bases). Trimming cost V 8 bases and J 3 bases, with 16 bases left between them. In germline, CDR1 is MNHEY, CDR2 SVGAGI. The CDR3 sequence is 14 residues long. The DNA of the CDR3 is TGTGCCAGCGGCCCCCCAGCAGGGTACACTGAAGCTTTCTTT. It translates to CASGPPAGYTEAFF.

The V and J genes are TRBV28 and TRBJ2-7; D is undetermined. The V gene's germline CDR1 is MDHEN and CDR2 SYDVKM. The V gene lost 3 bases and the J gene lost 3 bases, with 12 bases spanning the gap. The CDR3 runs to 14 residues. The CDR3 DNA reads TGTGCCAGCAGTTTGGCGGTCTTCTACTACGAGCAGTACTTC. Residues: CASSLAVFYYEQYF.

This clone has a single count. The chain couples TRBV6-5 to TRBJ2-2; 9 nucleotides agree with TRBD1. V lost 5 bases, J lost 7 bases, and 8 bases stayed unmatched. The CDR3 spans 15 residues. Germline V gives CDR1 MNHEY, CDR2 SVGAGI. CDR3 bases: TGTGCCAGCAGTCACCGGGACAGGGCGAACGGGGAGCTGTTTTTT. Its translation: CASSHRDRANGELFF.

The chain is built from TRBV4-3 and TRBJ1-4; D not resolved. V lost 0 bases and J 5 bases, leaving 7 bases between the germline ends. Germline-derived CDR1 and CDR2 are LGHNA and YSLEER. This CDR3 contains 14 residues. The CDR3 reads CASSQELANEKLFF. CDR3 sequence (DNA): TGCGCCAGCAGCCAAGAACTCGCGAATGAAAAACTGTTTTTT.

The gene calls are TRBV7-9 and TRBJ2-7; D gene ambiguous. CDR1 and CDR2 from the germline V gene are SEHNR and FQNEAQ (reference sequence). This CDR3 contains 12 residues. Deletions cut 4 bases from V and 6 bases from J, with 10 bases between. The CDR3 DNA sequence: TGTGCCAGCAGCTCCGACCTTCCCGAGCAGTACTTC. Translation: CASSSDLPEQYF.

V usage is TRBV7-7 and J usage is TRBJ2-5, with D maybe TRBD2 (6 bases). The germline V gene has CDR1 SSHAT and CDR2 FNYEAQ (reference sequence). The CDR3 has 13 residues. CDR3 DNA sequence: TGTGCTTCCCGGGACTCAAGGCGGGAGACCCAGTACTTC. It is translated as CASRDSRRETQYF.

As to this clone: Germline and junction disagree at one end, which may indicate a read error. The chain links TRBV10-2 to TRBJ2-1; 7 bases are shared with TRBD1. Per germline, CDR1 WSHSY and CDR2 SAAADI. CDR3 length: 11 residues. The CDR3 loop is CATRGGSELLF. The CDR3 coding sequence is TGCGCCACCCGAGGGGGCAGCGAATTACTCTTC.

This chain links TRBV7-8 with TRBJ2-1, with a tentative D call TRBD1 (7 bases). V was trimmed by 5 bases and J by 4 bases, leaving 15 bases between them. CDR3 length: 15 amino acids. Germline lookup yields CDR1 SGHVS and CDR2 FQNEAQ. As DNA, the CDR3 is TGTGCCAGCAGCAAAGGGGGCGGGATGTACAATGAGCAGTTCTTC. This codes for CASSKGGGMYNEQFF.

The chain is built from TRBV5-4 and TRBJ1-5; D unresolved. CDR1 SGHNT and CDR2 YYREEE come from the germline V gene (reference sequence). V lost 1 base and J 6 bases, leaving 5 bases between the germline ends. This CDR3 region has 12 residues. CDR3 DNA sequence: TGTGCCAGCAGCTTGAGAGGTCAGCCCCAGCATTTT. It is translated as CASSLRGQPQHF. Variable domain in full (rest from reference TRBV5-4 and TRBJ1-5): ETGVTQSPTHLIKTRGQQVTLRCSSQSGHNTVSWYQQALGQGPQFIFQYYREEENGRGNFPPRFSGLQFPNYSSELNVNALELDDSALYLCASSLRGQPQHFGDGTRLSIL.

The chain combines TRBV6-1 with TRBJ2-7; 13 positions match TRBD2. The CDR3 is 19 residues long. Germline-derived CDR1 and CDR2 are MNHNS and SASEGT. The V gene end was trimmed by 1 base and the J gene end by 4 bases; junction bases not matched to a gene: 13. CDR3 protein: CASSEGKLAGGPISYEQYF. For the CDR3, the DNA is TGTGCCAGCAGTGAAGGGAAACTAGCGGGAGGGCCTATTAGTTACGAGCAGTACTTC.

The table lists this clone with a few counts. The chain is built from TRBV3-1 (or the pseudogene TRBV3-2) and TRBJ1-1; no clear D. V was clipped by 2 bases and J by 0 bases, with 7 bases between them. CDR3 length: 14 residues. The germline V gene has CDR1 LGHDT and CDR2 YNNKEL (reference sequence). CDR3 coding DNA: TGTGCCAGCAGCCAATTAAGGTTGAACACTGAAGCTTTCTTT. Protein sequence: CASSQLRLNTEAFF.

This sequence joins TRBV9 and TRBJ1-1; 9 bases match TRBD1. In germline, CDR1 is SGDLS, CDR2 YYNGEE. The CDR3 is made up of 16 amino acids. The junction had 6 bases not matched to a gene; V was cut back by 3 bases and J by 0 bases. The DNA of the CDR3 is TGTGCCAGCAGCGCTTTACAGGGGGCAATGAACACTGAAGCTTTCTTT. It codes for CASSALQGAMNTEAFF.

The rearrangement links TRBV5-6 to TRBJ2-6, with TRBD1 identical over 10 bases. CDR3 length: 18 residues. V lost 2 bases to trimming and J lost 1 base; unmatched junction nucleotides: 6. The germline V gene has CDR1 SGHDT and CDR2 YYEEEE. CDR3 loop: CASSFRQGALSGANVLTF. The CDR3 region has the DNA TGTGCCAGCAGCTTCCGACAGGGGGCGCTGTCTGGGGCCAACGTCCTGACTTTC.

The chain couples TRBV19 to TRBJ2-7, with 8 positions matching TRBD1. The CDR3 length is 16 residues. The germline V gene encodes CDR1 LNHDA and CDR2 SQIVND (reference sequence). Germline trimming cut 7 bases from V and 1 base from J; bases unmatched to any gene: 12. Here the CDR3 reads CASTNRGQGLSYEQYF. CDR3 in DNA: TGTGCCAGTACCAATCGCGGACAGGGTTTATCCTACGAGCAGTACTTC. The full variable domain, its missing parts supplied by reference TRBV19 and TRBJ2-7, is DGGITQSPKYLFRKEGQNVTLSCEQNLNHDAMYWYRQDPGQGLRLIYYSQIVNDFQKGDIAEGYSVSREKKESFPLTVTSAQKNPTAFYLCASTNRGQGLSYEQYFGPGTRLTVT.

The rearrangement links TRBV27 to TRBJ2-7; D is uncertain. Germline V CDR1 and CDR2: MNHEY, SMNVEV (reference sequence). The CDR3 extends over 15 amino acids. Trimming removed 2 bases at V and 0 bases at J, with 11 bases between. DNA of the CDR3: TGTGCCAGCAGTTTAGCAGCAGCCCTCTCCTACGAGCAGTACTTC. Protein: CASSLAAALSYEQYF.

The gene calls are TRBV6-5 and TRBJ1-2, with D tentatively TRBD1 (5 bases). The CDR3 is 15 residues long. Looked up from germline, CDR1 is MNHEY and CDR2 is SVGAGI. With 0 bases removed from V and 2 bases from J, the gap between germline ends came to 10 bases. The DNA for the CDR3 is TGTGCCAGCAGTTACTCTAGGTCAGGGAACTATGGCTACACCTTC. Protein: CASSYSRSGNYGYTF.

This sequence joins TRBV4-1 and TRBJ2-3; no reliable D call. The CDR3 is 16 residues long. V was pared by 4 bases and J by 0 bases, with 14 bases between. Germline V gene lookup returns CDR1 MGHRA and CDR2 YSYEKL. DNA of the CDR3: TGCGCCAGCAGCCGACAAGTAATCCCGAGCACAGATACGCAGTATTTT. As protein: CASSRQVIPSTDTQYF.

This chain joins TRBV29-1 and TRBJ2-1; D is undetermined. The CDR3 totals 17 residues. Germline CDR1 is SQVTM and CDR2 is ANQGSEA. V lost 1 base and J 7 bases, leaving 23 bases between the germline ends. CDR3 in DNA: TGCAGCGTTGAAGTGGGGATGGCCCTGACTCGACCGAATGAGCAGTTCTTC. This encodes CSVEVGMALTRPNEQFF.

Only one count was recorded for this clone. V is TRBV20-1 and J is TRBJ2-1; tentatively, D is TRBD1 or TRBD2 (5 bases each). V was shortened by 3 bases and J by 9 bases, with 9 bases between the two germline ends. The CDR3 runs 11 residues. Germline V lookup: CDR1 DFQATT, CDR2 SNEGSKA (reference sequence). CDR3 amino acids: CSASTGTEQFF. CDR3 DNA: TGCAGTGCTAGCACCGGGACTGAGCAGTTCTTC.